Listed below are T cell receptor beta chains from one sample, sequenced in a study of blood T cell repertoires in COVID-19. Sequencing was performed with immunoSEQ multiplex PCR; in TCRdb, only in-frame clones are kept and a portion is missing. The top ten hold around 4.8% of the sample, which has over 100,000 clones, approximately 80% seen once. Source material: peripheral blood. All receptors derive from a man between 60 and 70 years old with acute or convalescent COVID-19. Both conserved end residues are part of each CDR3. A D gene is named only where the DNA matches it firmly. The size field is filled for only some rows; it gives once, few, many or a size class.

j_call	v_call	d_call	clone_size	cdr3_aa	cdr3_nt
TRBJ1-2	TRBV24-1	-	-	CATSDLTSTVNYGYTF	TGTGCCACCAGTGATTTGACTTCGACAGTCAACTATGGCTACACCTTC
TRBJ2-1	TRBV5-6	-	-	CASTLPTGTRYNEQFF	TGTGCCAGCACCCTACCAACCGGGACACGGTACAATGAGCAGTTCTTC
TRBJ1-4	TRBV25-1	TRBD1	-	CASSPRGRVEKLFF	TGTGCCAGCAGTCCCAGGGGGCGGGTTGAAAAACTGTTTTTT
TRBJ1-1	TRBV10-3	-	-	CAIRNPGNTEAFF	TGTGCCATCCGAAATCCGGGGAACACTGAAGCTTTCTTT
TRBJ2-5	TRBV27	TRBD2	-	CASSLAGGWETQYF	TGTGCCAGCAGTTTGGCGGGAGGCTGGGAGACCCAGTACTTC
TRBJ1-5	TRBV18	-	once	CASSPESAFDQPQHF	TGTGCCAGCTCACCAGAGAGCGCGTTCGACCAGCCCCAGCATTTT
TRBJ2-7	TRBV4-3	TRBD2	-	CASSPTSGSPLEQYF	TGCGCCAGCAGCCCGACTAGCGGGAGTCCCCTCGAGCAGTACTTC
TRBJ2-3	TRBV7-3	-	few	CASSLTGSGLASDTQYF	TGTGCCAGCAGCTTAACGGGGTCCGGACTTGCATCAGATACGCAGTATTTT
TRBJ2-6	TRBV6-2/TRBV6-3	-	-	CASSLSQVLPSGANVLTF	TGTGCCAGCAGTTTAAGCCAGGTCTTACCCTCTGGGGCCAACGTCCTGACTTTC
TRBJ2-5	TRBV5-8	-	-	CASSFSETQYF	TGTGCCAGCAGCTTTTCTGAGACCCAGTACTTC
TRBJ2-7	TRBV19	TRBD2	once	CASSSRLAGEVEQYF	TGTGCCAGTAGTTCACGACTAGCGGGAGAAGTCGAGCAGTACTTC
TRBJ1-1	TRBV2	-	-	CASSEQGLNTEAFF	TGTGCCAGCAGTGAACAGGGGCTGAACACTGAAGCTTTCTTT
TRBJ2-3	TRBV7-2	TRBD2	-	CASSLRLAGSTDTQYF	TGTGCCAGCAGCTTACGGCTAGCGGGAAGCACAGATACGCAGTATTTT
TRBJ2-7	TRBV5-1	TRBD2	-	CASQPLAGVGEQYF	TGCGCCAGCCAACCACTAGCGGGAGTTGGCGAGCAGTACTTC
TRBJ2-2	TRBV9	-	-	CASKRDQNTGELFF	TGTGCCAGCAAGAGGGATCAGAACACCGGGGAGCTGTTTTTT
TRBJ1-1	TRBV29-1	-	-	CSVKGGTVTEAFF	TGCAGCGTTAAGGGAGGGACGGTCACTGAAGCTTTCTTT
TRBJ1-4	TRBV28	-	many	CASSSAGGLGEKLFF	TGTGCCAGCAGTTCCGCGGGAGGGCTTGGTGAAAAACTGTTTTTT
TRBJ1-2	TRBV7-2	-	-	CASSSRGITYGYTF	TGTGCCAGCAGCTCCAGAGGGATTACGTATGGCTACACCTTC
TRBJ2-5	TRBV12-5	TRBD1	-	CASGRTGEETQYF	TGTGCTAGTGGTAGGACAGGGGAAGAGACCCAGTACTTC
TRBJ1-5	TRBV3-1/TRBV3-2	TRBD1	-	CASSLRTGGQPQHF	TGTGCCAGCAGCCTTAGGACAGGGGGTCAGCCCCAGCATTTT
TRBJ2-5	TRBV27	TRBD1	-	CASSLGTGDQETQYF	TGTGCCAGCAGTTTAGGGACAGGTGACCAAGAGACCCAGTACTTC
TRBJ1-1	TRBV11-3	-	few	CASSLGQQNTEAFF	TGTGCCAGCAGCTTGGGACAACAGAACACTGAAGCTTTCTTT
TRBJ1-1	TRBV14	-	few	CASSQPGVAEAFF	TGTGCCAGCAGCCAGCCGGGTGTAGCTGAAGCTTTCTTT
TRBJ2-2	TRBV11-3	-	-	CASSLDRGGELFF	TGTGCCAGCAGCTTAGATCGGGGCGGGGAGCTGTTTTTT
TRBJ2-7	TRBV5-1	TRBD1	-	CASSWGTGTYEQYF	TGCGCCAGCAGCTGGGGGACAGGGACCTACGAGCAGTACTTC
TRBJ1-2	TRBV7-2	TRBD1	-	CASSPQGAGGGYTF	TGTGCCAGCAGCCCTCAGGGGGCCGGTGGTGGCTACACCTTC
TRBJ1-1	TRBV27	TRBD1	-	CASSLGTVNTEAFF	TGTGCCAGCAGTTTGGGGACAGTGAACACTGAAGCTTTCTTT
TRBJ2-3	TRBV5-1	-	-	CASSLPLGATDTQYF	TGCGCCAGCAGCTTGCCCTTGGGGGCCACAGATACGCAGTATTTT
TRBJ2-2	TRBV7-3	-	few	CASSLQPPGNTGELFF	TGTGCCAGCAGCTTACAACCCCCGGGGAACACCGGGGAGCTGTTTTTT
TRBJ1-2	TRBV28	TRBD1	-	CASSSGQGYGYTF	TGTGCCAGCAGTTCGGGACAGGGCTATGGCTACACCTTC
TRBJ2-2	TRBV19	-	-	CASSPFIITGELFF	TGTGCCAGTAGCCCCTTTATAATTACCGGGGAGCTGTTTTTT
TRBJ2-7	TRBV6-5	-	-	CASSYLTGKKLYEQYF	TGTGCCAGCAGTTATCTTACAGGGAAGAAGCTCTACGAGCAGTACTTC
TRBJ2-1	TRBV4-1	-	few	CASSQDAGSSYNEQFF	TGCGCCAGCAGCCAAGATGCGGGGAGCTCCTACAATGAGCAGTTCTTC
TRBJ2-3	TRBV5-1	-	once	CASSLEAGLSTDTQYF	TGCGCCAGCAGCTTGGAGGCGGGATTAAGCACAGATACGCAGTATTTT
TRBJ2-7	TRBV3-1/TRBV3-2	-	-	CASSLEGAGYSYEQYF	TGTGCCAGCAGCCTGGAAGGGGCAGGCTATTCCTACGAGCAGTACTTC
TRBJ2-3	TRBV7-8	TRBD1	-	CASSFRGQTDTQYF	TGTGCCAGCAGCTTCAGGGGGCAAACAGATACGCAGTATTTT
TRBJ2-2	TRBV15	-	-	CATKSGDIGELFF	TGTGCCACCAAATCAGGGGATATCGGGGAGCTGTTTTTT
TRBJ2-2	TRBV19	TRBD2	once	CASNGPGLAGNTGELFF	TGTGCCAGTAACGGACCGGGACTAGCGGGGAACACCGGGGAGCTGTTTTTT
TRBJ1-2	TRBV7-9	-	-	CASSLGATLNYGYTF	TGTGCCAGCAGCTTAGGCGCGACACTTAACTATGGCTACACCTTC
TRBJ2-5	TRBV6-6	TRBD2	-	CASSRLAQETQYF	TGTGCCAGCAGTCGACTAGCACAAGAGACCCAGTACTTC
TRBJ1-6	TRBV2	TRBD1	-	CASSEVGQGYNSPLHF	TGTGCCAGCAGTGAGGTCGGACAGGGCTATAATTCACCCCTCCACTTT
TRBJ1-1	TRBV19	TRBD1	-	CASSIGQGGSTEAFF	TGTGCCAGTAGTATTGGGCAGGGGGGTAGCACTGAAGCTTTCTTT
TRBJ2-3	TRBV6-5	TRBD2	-	CASSPEAGGLDTQYF	TGTGCCAGCAGCCCCGAGGCGGGAGGGTTAGATACGCAGTATTTT
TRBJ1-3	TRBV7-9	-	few	CASSLPGLPSGNTIYF	TGTGCCAGCAGCTTGCCGGGACTACCTTCTGGAAACACCATATATTTT
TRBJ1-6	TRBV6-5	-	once	CASSKQGGVYSPLHF	TGTGCCAGCAGTAAACAGGGAGGGGTCTATTCACCCCTCCACTTT
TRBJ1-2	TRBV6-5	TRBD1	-	CASSPQGGANYGYTF	TGTGCCAGCAGTCCACAGGGGGGAGCTAACTATGGCTACACCTTC
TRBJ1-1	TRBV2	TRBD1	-	CASRTGSSEAFF	TGTGCCAGCAGGACAGGGAGCTCTGAAGCTTTCTTT
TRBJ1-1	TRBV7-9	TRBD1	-	CASSLVEGQGLNTEAFF	TGTGCCAGCAGCTTAGTGGAGGGACAGGGGCTTAACACTGAAGCTTTCTTT
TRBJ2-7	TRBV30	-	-	CAWRRRQSYEQYF	TGTGCCTGGAGGAGGCGGCAGAGCTACGAGCAGTACTTC